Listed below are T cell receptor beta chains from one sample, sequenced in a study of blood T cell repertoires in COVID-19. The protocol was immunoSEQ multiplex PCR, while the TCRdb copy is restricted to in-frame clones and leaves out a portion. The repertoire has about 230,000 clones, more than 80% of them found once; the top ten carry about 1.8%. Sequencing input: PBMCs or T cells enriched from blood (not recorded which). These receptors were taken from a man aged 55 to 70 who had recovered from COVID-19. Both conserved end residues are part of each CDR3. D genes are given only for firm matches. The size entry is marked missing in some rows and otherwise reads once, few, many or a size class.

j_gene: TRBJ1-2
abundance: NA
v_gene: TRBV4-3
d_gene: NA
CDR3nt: TGCGCCAGCAGCCAAGGACTGGCCGAGTCAATCTATGGCTACACCTTC
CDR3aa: CASSQGLAESIYGYTF

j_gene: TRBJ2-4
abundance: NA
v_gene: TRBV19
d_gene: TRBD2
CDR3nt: TGTGCCAGTAGTATAGTGGTCGGTAGCGGGGGCAAAAACATTCAGTACTTC
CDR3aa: CASSIVVGSGGKNIQYF

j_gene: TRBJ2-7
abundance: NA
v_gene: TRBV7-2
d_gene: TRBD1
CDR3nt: TGTGCCAGCAGTTCTCGGACAGGGACGGCGGCCGAGCAGTACTTC
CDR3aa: CASSSRTGTAAEQYF

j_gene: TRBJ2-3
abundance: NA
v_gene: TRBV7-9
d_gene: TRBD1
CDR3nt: TGTGCCAGCAGCTTTAAAGGGGGCCAAGATACGCAGTATTTT
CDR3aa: CASSFKGGQDTQYF

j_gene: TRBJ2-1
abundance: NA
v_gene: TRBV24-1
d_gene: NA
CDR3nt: TGTGCCACCAGTGACCCCCCCCCAAACAATGAGCAGTTCTTC
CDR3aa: CATSDPPPNNEQFF

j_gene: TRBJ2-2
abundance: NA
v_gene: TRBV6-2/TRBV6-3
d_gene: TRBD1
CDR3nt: TGTGCCAGCAGTTACAGGGGGCCAGGCACCGGGGAGCTGTTTTTT
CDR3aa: CASSYRGPGTGELFF

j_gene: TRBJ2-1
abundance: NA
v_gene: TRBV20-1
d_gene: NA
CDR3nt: TGCAGTGCTAGTGTTGGTAGCTCCTACAATGAGCAGTTCTTC
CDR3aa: CSASVGSSYNEQFF

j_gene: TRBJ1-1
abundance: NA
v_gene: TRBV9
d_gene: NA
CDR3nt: TGTGCCAGCAGCGTAGTCGACAGACCGAACACTGAAGCTTTCTTT
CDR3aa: CASSVVDRPNTEAFF

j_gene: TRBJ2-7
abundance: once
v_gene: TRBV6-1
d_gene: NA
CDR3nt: TGTGCCAGCAGTGAGGAGGGTCCGGTTTCCTACGAGCAGTACTTC
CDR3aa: CASSEEGPVSYEQYF

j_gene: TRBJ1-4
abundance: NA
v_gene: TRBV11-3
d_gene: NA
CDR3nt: TGTGCCAGCAGCTTATTAGGTGGACAGCCAAATGAAAAACTGTTTTTT
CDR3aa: CASSLLGGQPNEKLFF

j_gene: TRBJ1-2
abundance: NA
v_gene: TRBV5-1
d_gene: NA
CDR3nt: TGCGCCAGCAGCTTGGACGGGAATGGCTACACCTTC
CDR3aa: CASSLDGNGYTF

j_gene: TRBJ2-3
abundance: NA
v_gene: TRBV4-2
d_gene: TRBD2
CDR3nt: TGTGCCAGCAGCCGAGCCGGCGGGGGAACTAGCACAGATACGCAGTATTTT
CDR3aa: CASSRAGGGTSTDTQYF

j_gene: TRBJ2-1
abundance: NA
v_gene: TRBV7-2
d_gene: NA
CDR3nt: TGTGCCAGCAGCTTAGCGGGGGCGAACAATGAGCAGTTCTTC
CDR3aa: CASSLAGANNEQFF

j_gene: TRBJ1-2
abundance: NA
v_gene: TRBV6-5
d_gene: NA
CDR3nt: TGTGCCAGCAGAAAGGACAGAATTGATGGCTACACCTTC
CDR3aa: CASRKDRIDGYTF

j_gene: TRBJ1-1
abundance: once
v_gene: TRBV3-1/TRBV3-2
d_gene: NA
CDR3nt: TGTGCCAGCACCGGGGGGCGTCACACTGAAGCTTTCTTT
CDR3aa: CASTGGRHTEAFF

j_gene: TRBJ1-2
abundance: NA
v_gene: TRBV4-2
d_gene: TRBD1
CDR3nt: TGTGCCAGCAGCCAAGAGGGGACAGGCACTAACTATGGCTACACCTTC
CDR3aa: CASSQEGTGTNYGYTF

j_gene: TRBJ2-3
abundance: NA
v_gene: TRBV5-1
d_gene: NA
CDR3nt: TGCGCCAGCAGCTTGGCTAGGGGGGGAGATACGCAGTATTTT
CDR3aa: CASSLARGGDTQYF

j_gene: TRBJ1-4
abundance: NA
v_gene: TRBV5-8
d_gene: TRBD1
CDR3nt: TGTGCCAGCAGCTTGGTTCCGGGACAGGGTTATGAAAAACTGTTTTTT
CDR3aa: CASSLVPGQGYEKLFF

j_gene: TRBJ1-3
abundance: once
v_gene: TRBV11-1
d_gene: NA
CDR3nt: TGTGCCAGCAGCCGACTCTCGGGCTCTGGAAACACCATATATTTT
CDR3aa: CASSRLSGSGNTIYF

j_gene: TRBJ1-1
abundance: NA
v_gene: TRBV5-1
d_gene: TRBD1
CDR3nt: TGCGCCAGCAGCCCAAGACAGGGAAAGAACACTGAAGCTTTCTTT
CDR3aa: CASSPRQGKNTEAFF

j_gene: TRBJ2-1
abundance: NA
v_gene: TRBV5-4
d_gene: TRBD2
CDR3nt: TGTGCCAGCAGCCTCGGGACTAGCGGGGTTAGCTCCTACAATGAGCAGTTCTTC
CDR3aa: CASSLGTSGVSSYNEQFF

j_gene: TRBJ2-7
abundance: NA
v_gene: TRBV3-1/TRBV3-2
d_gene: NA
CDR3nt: TGTGCCAGCAGCCAAGATCGTCCGGACAGAACCTACGAGCAGTACTTC
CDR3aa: CASSQDRPDRTYEQYF

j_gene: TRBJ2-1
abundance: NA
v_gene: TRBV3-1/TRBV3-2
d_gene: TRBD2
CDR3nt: TGTGCCAGCAGTCATTCCCGGGGGCGGGGGGATTACAATGAGCAGTTCTTC
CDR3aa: CASSHSRGRGDYNEQFF

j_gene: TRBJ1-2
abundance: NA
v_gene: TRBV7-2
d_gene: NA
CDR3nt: TGTGCCAGCAGCTTAGCGGAGACCCTGAAAGGTAGCTACACCTTC
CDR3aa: CASSLAETLKGSYTF

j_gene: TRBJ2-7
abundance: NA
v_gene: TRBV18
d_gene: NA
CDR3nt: TGTGCCAGCTCACCACGGGTAGGGGGTTTCTACGAGCAGTACTTC
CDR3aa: CASSPRVGGFYEQYF

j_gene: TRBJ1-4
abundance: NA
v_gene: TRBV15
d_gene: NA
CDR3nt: TGTGCCACCAGCAGAGGACCGATCAGGGATGAAAAACTGTTTTTT
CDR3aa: CATSRGPIRDEKLFF

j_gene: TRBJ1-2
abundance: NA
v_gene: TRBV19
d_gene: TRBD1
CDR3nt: TGTGCCAGTAGTAGACAGGGCAATGGCTACACCTTC
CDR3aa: CASSRQGNGYTF

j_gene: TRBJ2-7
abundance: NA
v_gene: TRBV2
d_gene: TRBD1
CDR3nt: TGTGCCAGCATCCGGGACAGGGAAGTGTACGAGCAGTACTTC
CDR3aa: CASIRDREVYEQYF

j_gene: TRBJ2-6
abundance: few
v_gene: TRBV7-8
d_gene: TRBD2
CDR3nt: TGTGCCAGCAGCAGAGCCCGGGGGGGGGAGGCTGGGGCCAACGTCCTGACTTTC
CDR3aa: CASSRARGGEAGANVLTF

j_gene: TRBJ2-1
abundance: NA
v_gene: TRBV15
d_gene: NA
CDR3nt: TGTGCCACCAGCAGAGATAGGGGTCTAGAGCAGTTCTTC
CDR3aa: CATSRDRGLEQFF

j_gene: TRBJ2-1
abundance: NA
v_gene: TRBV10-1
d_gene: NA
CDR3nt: TGCGCCAGCAGTAGGGACTCAGGCCTTTACAATGAGCAGTTCTTC
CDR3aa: CASSRDSGLYNEQFF

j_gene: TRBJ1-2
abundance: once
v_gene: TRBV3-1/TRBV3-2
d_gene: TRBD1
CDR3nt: TGTGCCAGCAGCCCCGAGGACAGGGGGGGTTATGGCTACACCTTC
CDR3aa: CASSPEDRGGYGYTF

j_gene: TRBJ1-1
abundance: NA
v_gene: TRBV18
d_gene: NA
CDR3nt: TGTGCCAGCTCACCACGTACGGGGATTAGGGCCACTGAAGCTTTCTTT
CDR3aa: CASSPRTGIRATEAFF

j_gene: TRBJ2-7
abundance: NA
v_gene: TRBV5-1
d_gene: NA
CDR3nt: TGCGCCAGCAGCTTTGGGGACTTTCTAGGAGTAGGGGAGCAGTACTTC
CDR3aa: CASSFGDFLGVGEQYF

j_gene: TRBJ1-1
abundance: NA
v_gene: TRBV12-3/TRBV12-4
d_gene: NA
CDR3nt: TGTGCCAGCAGTTTCGATGTTTGGAGTGAAGCTTTCTTT
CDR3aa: CASSFDVWSEAFF

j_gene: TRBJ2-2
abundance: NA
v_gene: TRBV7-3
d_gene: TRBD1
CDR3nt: TGTGCCAGCAGCTTAAGACGCGCCGGGACAGGGGAGGCCGGGGAGCTGTTTTTT
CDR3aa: CASSLRRAGTGEAGELFF

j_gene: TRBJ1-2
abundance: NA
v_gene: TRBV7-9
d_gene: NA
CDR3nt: TGTGCCAGCAGCTTAACCCAGGGTGGCTACACCTTC
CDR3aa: CASSLTQGGYTF

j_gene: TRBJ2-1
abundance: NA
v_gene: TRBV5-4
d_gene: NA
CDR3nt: TGTGCCAGCAGCGGCGGACAGCTCACGGGGAATGAGCAGTTCTTC
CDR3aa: CASSGGQLTGNEQFF

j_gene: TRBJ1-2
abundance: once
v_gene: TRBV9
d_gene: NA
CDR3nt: TGTGCCAGCAGCTTGGGCGGGGGGCAGGGCGATGGCTACACCTTC
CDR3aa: CASSLGGGQGDGYTF

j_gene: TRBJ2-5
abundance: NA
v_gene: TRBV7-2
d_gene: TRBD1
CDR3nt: TGTGCCAGCAGCTTAATGGGACAGGGGGGCCAAGAGACCCAGTACTTC
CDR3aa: CASSLMGQGGQETQYF

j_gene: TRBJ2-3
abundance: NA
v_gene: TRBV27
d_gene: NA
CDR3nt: TGTGCCAGCAGTTCCTCAGGGTTGACAGATACGCAGTATTTT
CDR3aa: CASSSSGLTDTQYF

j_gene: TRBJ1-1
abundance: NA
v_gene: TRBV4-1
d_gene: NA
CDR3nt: TGCGCCAGCAGCCAAGATCCGGGGTATGTAGCTGAAGCTTTCTTT
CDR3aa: CASSQDPGYVAEAFF

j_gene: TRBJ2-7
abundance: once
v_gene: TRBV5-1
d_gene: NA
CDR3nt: TGCGCCAGCAGCTTGTTCGAACAGCCCTACGAGCAGTACTTC
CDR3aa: CASSLFEQPYEQYF

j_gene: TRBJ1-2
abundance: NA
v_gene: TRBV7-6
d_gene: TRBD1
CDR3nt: TGTGCCAGCAGCTTCGGACCTGGGACAGGGGGCAGTGGCTACACCTTC
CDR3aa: CASSFGPGTGGSGYTF

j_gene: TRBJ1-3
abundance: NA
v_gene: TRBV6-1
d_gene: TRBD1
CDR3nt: TGTGCCAGCAGTGAACCGGGACAGGGGATCTCTGGAAACACCATATATTTT
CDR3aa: CASSEPGQGISGNTIYF

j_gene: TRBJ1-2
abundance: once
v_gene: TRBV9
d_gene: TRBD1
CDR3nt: TGTGCCAGCAGCGCACGGACAGGGGGGCCGGATGGCTACACCTTC
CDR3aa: CASSARTGGPDGYTF

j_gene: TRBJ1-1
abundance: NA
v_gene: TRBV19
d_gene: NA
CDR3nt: TGTGCCAGTAGCCTATGGAGGAGGGGAACTGAAGCTTTCTTT
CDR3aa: CASSLWRRGTEAFF

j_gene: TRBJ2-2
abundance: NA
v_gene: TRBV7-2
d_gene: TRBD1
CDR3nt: TGTGCCAGCAGCTTTAGACAGGGGGCCGGGGAGCTGTTTTTT
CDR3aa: CASSFRQGAGELFF

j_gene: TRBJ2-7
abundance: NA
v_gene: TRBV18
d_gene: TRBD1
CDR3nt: TGTGCCAGCTCACCCGACACGCACTCGGGACAGGGGGTCTCCTACGAGCAGTACTTC
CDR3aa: CASSPDTHSGQGVSYEQYF

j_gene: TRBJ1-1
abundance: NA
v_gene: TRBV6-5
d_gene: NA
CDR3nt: TGTGCCAGCAGCAGCAGTAGAGGGGGCACTGAAGCTTTCTTT
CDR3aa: CASSSSRGGTEAFF

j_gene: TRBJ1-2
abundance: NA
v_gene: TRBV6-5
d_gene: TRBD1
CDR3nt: TGTGCCAGCAGAGGGACAGGGGGCGTCGGCTATGGCTACACCTTC
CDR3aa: CASRGTGGVGYGYTF

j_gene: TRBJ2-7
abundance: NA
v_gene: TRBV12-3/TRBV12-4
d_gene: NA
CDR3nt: TGTGCCAGCAGTTTCGAACTTACCTACGAGCAGTACTTC
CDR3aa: CASSFELTYEQYF

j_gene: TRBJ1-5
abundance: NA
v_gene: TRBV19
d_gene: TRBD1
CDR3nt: TGTGCCAGTAGTATGCTACAGGGGAGCAATCAGCCCCAGCATTTT
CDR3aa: CASSMLQGSNQPQHF

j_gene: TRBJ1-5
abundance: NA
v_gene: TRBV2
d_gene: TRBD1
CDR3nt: TGTGCCAGCAGATTACAGGGGAACCAGCCCCAGCATTTT
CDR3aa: CASRLQGNQPQHF

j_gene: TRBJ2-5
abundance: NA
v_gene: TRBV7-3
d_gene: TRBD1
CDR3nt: TGTGCCAGCAGTCCAAGGGGTGGGACAGGGCAGACTTCGTGGGAGACCCAGTACTTC
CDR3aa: CASSPRGGTGQTSWETQYF

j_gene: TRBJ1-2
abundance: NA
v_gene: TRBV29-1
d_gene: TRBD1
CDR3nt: TGCAGCGCCGCACCGGGACAGGGCCCAACTAACTATGGCTACACCTTC
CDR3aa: CSAAPGQGPTNYGYTF

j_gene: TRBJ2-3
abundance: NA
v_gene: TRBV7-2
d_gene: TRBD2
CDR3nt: TGTGCCAGCGGGAAACTAGCGGGGGTTTTCACAGATACGCAGTATTTT
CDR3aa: CASGKLAGVFTDTQYF